This TCR beta chain was captured by sequencing in a study of blood T cell repertoires in COVID-19. About the research overall: Material from acute and convalescent COVID-19 was sourced from the United States, Italy and Spain. From T cells, B-cell-depleted T cells, or PBMCs came the material, which was cDNA or gDNA.

Under the authors' procedure: Amplification with reference gene primers provided the estimates of nucleated cell counts. Sequenced by immunoSEQ multiplex PCR; TCRdb stores in-frame clones only, minus some. That table gives V, J and clone size, and the DNA gave D and trimming. The table has around 260,000 clones, about 80% seen once. CDR3 length: 12 amino acids. Germline V gives CDR1 SQVTM, CDR2 ANQGSEA. V gave up 6 bases and J gave up 0 bases, with 6 bases separating them. V gene TRBV29-1 combines with J gene TRBJ2-1, with D unresolved. Sequenced: peripheral blood. The origin of this receptor is a woman between 45 and 60 years old who had recovered from COVID-19. As DNA, the CDR3 is TGCAGCGTGTCAGGCTCCTACAATGAGCAGTTCTTC. Its translation is CSVSGSYNEQFF.